This passage covers 10 T cell receptor beta chains from one sample sequenced in a study of cytomegalovirus exposure and HLA in healthy donors. Primers included in the PCR were 60 Vbeta and 13 Jbeta primers. Assay: immunoSEQ multiplex PCR; the TCRdb copy retains only in-frame clones and omits some. The data show under 150,000 clones, with around 70% seen just once and over 2% held by the top ten. Sequenced: PBMCs. Source of these receptors: a woman aged 55 to 70 in good health and CMV-seropositive.

CDR3 DNA: TGTGCCAGCAGCTTCTATGGGGCCAACGTCCTGACTTTC. Its translation is CASSFYGANVLTF. V usage is TRBV11-3 and J usage is TRBJ2-6; D gene ambiguous. The CDR3 has 13 residues. V dropped 3 bases and J dropped 3 bases, with 3 bases sitting between them. The germline V gene encodes CDR1 SGHNT and CDR2 YENEEA.

A few counts support this clone. The chain has TRBV7-2 and TRBJ2-7; 9 bases match TRBD2. V was clipped by 6 bases and J by 5 bases; unmatched bases: 8. Germline CDR1 SGHTA, CDR2 FQGNSA. This CDR3 is 14 amino acids long. In nucleotides, the CDR3 is TGTGCCAGCAGGTTCCCCGGGACTAGCAACGAGCAGTACTTC. It specifies CASRFPGTSNEQYF.

This clone has more than one count but fewer than ten. V and J are TRBV5-4 and TRBJ1-4; D uncertain. CDR1 and CDR2 (germline): SGHNT, YYREEE (reference sequence). Trimming removed 1 base at V and 0 bases at J, with 7 bases between. CDR3 length: 15 amino acids. The CDR3 sequence is CASSLSGATNEKLFF. CDR3 DNA: TGTGCCAGCAGCTTGTCGGGTGCAACTAATGAAAAACTGTTTTTT.

The chain links TRBV5-1 to TRBJ1-2; D ambiguous. Germline V gives CDR1 SGHRS, CDR2 YFSETQ. This CDR3 has 13 residues. V was shortened by 6 bases and J by 3 bases, with 12 bases between the two germline ends. CDR3 nucleotides: TGCGCCAGCACTGAGGCCGGGGACTATGGCTACACCTTC. This gives the protein CASTEAGDYGYTF.

V and J are TRBV5-1 and TRBJ1-5, with 7 bases aligning to TRBD1. CDR1 and CDR2 (germline): SGHRS, YFSETQ. V was pared by 4 bases and J by 5 bases, with 9 bases of the junction left unmatched. This CDR3 contains 15 residues. The CDR3 nucleotides read TGCGCCAGCAGCAAAGACGCGGGACAGTATCAGCCCCAGCATTTT. This translates into CASSKDAGQYQPQHF. Full variable domain (outside the CDR3, taken from reference TRBV5-1 and TRBJ1-5): KAGVTQTPRYLIKTRGQQVTLSCSPISGHRSVSWYQQTPGQGLQFLFEYFSETQRNKGNFPGRFSGRQFSNSRSEMNVSTLELGDSALYLCASSKDAGQYQPQHFGDGTRLSIL.

The V gene is TRBV6-5, the J gene TRBJ2-4; TRBD1 is a possible D gene (7 bases). This CDR3 spans 15 amino acids. Deletions cut 4 bases from V and 9 bases from J, with 19 bases between. Germline-derived CDR1 and CDR2 are MNHEY and SVGAGI. The CDR3 protein is CASSSPSGGKSIQYF. In nucleotides, the CDR3 is TGTGCCAGCAGTTCCCCCTCAGGGGGGAAGAGCATTCAGTACTTC.

The genes are TRBV5-8 and TRBJ2-3, with a weak D call TRBD2 (5 bases). Germline V lookup: CDR1 SGHTS, CDR2 YDEGEE. This CDR3 comprises 15 residues. Trimming stripped 4 bases from V and 1 base from J, with 13 bases between. The chain's CDR3 is CASSPRMRGTDTQYF. The CDR3 DNA follows: TGTGCCAGCAGCCCCCGAATGAGGGGCACAGATACGCAGTATTTT.

The table lists this clone with a few counts. The chain carries TRBV29-1 and TRBJ2-5; 9 positions match TRBD1. V dropped 7 bases and J dropped 5; count of bases not matched to a gene: 11. This CDR3 spans 14 amino acids. Germline CDR1 SQVTM, CDR2 ANQGSEA. DNA of the CDR3: TGCAGCGCTACCGGGACAGGGATCAGGGAGACCCAGTACTTC. This codes for CSATGTGIRETQYF.

The chain couples TRBV2 to TRBJ1-1; maybe TRBD1 (5 bases). CDR1 is SNHLY and CDR2 is FYNNEI in the germline V gene. Deletions cut 6 bases from V and 4 bases from J, with 12 bases between. CDR3 length: 13 residues. CDR3 bases: TGTGCCAGCAGGGCCGGGGGGGTCACTGAAGCTTTCTTT. Amino acid sequence: CASRAGGVTEAFF. Full variable domain (missing parts from reference TRBV2 and TRBJ1-1): EPEVTQTPSHQVTQMGQEVILRCVPISNHLYFYWYRQILGQKVEFLVSFYNNEISEKSEIFDDQFSVERPDGSNFTLKIRSTKLEDSAMYFCASRAGGVTEAFFGQGTRLTVV.

The chain uses TRBV28 and TRBJ2-1; D gene ambiguous. Germline CDR1 reads MDHEN; CDR2 reads SYDVKM. CDR3 length: 10 amino acids. With 6 bases removed from V and 6 bases from J, the gap between germline ends came to 3 bases. The CDR3: CASSGNEQFF. The CDR3 DNA sequence: TGTGCCAGCAGCGGCAATGAGCAGTTCTTC.